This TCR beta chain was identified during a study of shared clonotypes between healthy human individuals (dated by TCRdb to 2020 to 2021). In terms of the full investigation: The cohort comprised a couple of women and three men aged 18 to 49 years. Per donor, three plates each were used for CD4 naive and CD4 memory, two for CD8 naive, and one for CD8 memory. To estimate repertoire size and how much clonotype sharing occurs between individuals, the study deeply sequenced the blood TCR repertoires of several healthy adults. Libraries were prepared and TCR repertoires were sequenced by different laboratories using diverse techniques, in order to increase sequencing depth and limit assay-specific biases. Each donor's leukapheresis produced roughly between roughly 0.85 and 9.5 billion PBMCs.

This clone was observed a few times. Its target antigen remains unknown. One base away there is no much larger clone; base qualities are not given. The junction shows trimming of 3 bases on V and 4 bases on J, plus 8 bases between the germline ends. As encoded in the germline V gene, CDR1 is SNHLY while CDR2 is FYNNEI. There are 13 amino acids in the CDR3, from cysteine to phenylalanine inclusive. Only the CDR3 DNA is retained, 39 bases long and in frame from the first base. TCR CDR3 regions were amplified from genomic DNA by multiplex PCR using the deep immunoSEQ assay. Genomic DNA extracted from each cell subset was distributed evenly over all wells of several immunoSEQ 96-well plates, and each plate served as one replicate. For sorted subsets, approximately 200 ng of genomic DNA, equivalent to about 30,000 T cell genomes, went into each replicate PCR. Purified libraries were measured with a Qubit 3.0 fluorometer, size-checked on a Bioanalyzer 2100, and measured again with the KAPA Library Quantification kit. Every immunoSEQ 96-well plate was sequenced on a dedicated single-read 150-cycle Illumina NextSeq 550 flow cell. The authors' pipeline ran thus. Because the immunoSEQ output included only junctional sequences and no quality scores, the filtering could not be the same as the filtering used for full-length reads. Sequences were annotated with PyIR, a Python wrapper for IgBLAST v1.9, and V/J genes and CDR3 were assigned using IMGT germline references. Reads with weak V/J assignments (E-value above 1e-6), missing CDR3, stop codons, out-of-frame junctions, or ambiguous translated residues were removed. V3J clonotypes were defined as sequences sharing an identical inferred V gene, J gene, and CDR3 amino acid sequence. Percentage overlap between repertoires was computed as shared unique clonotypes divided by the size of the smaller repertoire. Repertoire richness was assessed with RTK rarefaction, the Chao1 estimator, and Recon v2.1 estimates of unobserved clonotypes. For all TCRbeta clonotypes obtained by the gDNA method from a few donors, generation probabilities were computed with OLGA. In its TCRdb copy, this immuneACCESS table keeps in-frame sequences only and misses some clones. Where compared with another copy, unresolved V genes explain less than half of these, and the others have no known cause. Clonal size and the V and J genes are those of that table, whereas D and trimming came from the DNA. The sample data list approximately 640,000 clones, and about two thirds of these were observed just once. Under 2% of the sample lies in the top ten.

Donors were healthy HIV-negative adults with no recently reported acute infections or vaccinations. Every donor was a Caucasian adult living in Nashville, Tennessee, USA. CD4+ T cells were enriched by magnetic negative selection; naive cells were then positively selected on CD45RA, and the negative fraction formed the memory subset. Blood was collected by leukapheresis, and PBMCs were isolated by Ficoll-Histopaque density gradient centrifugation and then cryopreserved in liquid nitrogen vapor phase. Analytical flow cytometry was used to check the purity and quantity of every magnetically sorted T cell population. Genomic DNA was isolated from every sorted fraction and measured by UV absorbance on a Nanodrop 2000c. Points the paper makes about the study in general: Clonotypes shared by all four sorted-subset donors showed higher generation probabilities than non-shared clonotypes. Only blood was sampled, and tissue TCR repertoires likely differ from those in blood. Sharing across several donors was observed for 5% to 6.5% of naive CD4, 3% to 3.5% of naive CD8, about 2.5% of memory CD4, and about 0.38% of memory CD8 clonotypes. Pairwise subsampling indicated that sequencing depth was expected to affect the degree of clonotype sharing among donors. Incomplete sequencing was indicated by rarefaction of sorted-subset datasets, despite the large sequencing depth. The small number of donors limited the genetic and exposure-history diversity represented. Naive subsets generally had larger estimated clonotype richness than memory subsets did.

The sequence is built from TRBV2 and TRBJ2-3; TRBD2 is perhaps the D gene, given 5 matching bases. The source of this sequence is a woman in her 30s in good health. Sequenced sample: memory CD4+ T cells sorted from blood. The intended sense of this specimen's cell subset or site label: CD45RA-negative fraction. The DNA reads TGTGCCAGCAGTGATAAGAGGGCAGATACGCAGTATTTT. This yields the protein CASSDKRADTQYF.